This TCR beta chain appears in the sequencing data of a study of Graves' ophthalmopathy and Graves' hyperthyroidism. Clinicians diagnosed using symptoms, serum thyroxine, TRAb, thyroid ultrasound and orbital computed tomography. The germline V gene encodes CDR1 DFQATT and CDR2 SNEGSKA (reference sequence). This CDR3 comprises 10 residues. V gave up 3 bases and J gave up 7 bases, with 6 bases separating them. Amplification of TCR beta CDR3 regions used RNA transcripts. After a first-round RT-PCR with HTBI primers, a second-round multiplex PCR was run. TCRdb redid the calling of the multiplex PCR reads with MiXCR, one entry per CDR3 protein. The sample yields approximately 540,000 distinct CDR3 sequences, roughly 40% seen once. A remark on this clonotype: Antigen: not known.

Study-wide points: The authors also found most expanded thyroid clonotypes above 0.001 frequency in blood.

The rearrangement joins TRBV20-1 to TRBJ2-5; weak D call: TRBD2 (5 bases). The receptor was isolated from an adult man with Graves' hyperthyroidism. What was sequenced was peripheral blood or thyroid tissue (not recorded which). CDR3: CSASGGTQYF. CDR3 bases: TGCAGTGCTAGTGGAGGGACCCAGTACTTC.